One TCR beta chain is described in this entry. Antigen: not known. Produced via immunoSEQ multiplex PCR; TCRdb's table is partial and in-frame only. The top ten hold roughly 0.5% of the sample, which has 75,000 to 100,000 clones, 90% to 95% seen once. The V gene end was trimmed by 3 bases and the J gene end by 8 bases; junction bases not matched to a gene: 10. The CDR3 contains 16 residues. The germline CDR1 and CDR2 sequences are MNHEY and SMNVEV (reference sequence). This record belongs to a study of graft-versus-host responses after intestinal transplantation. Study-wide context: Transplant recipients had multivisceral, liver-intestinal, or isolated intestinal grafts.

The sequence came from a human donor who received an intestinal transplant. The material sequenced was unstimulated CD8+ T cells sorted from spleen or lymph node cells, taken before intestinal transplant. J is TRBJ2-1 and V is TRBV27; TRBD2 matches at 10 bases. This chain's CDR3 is CASSFRHSGGVHEQFF. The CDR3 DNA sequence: TGTGCCAGCAGTTTTCGTCACAGCGGGGGGGTCCATGAGCAGTTCTTC.